This T cell receptor (beta chain) was recovered during a study of blood T cell repertoires in COVID-19. Study overall: In each case, the material was cDNA or gDNA derived from T cells, B-cell-depleted T cells, or PBMCs.

Repertoires were generated with immunoSEQ multiplex PCR, while TCRdb's copy carries only in-frame clones and drops some. The table lists roughly 110,000 clones, 81% of them singletons. The source material was peripheral blood. This clonotype was sampled from a man between 45 and 60 years old with acute or convalescent COVID-19.

CDR3 in amino acids: CAISSYGPGQGVMANTEAFF. The CDR3 region has the DNA TGTGCCATCAGTAGCTATGGGCCGGGACAGGGGGTAATGGCGAACACTGAAGCTTTCTTT. The rearrangement joins TRBV10-3 to TRBJ1-1, with TRBD1 matching over 11 bases. V was clipped by 5 bases and J by 1 base; unmatched bases: 18. The CDR3 length is 20 residues. Germline values: CDR1 ENHRY, CDR2 SYGVKD.